A single sample is the source of the 8 T cell receptor beta chains below, sequenced in a study of human T cells and chemical hapten exposure. Unique molecular identifiers were linked by the library to individual cDNA molecules. TCRdb ran MiXCR on the reads and lists one entry per CDR3 protein. The data show 95,000 to 150,000 distinct CDR3 sequences, about 8.9% seen once. It was from unfractionated whole blood that total RNA was extracted. Sequenced sample: whole blood. These TCRs come from a human donor in good health. Some clones in this sample may be carry-over from other donors' samples.

By sample fraction, this clonotype is medium-sized. J is TRBJ1-1 and V is TRBV4-3, with a tentative D call TRBD1 (6 bases). V was cut by 5 bases and J by 6 bases, with 13 bases left in between. The CDR3 has 13 residues. Germline V lookup: CDR1 LGHNA, CDR2 YSLEER. The CDR3: CASSRSGGSEAFF. The CDR3 DNA follows: TGCGCCAGCAGCAGATCCGGGGGCTCTGAAGCTTTCTTT.

Ten or more counts support this clonotype. DNA of the CDR3: TGTGCCATCAGTTCCCCGAGCGTCGATGCGGGTGAGCAGTTCTTC. Translating it yields CAISSPSVDAGEQFF. The rearrangement uses TRBV10-3 and TRBJ2-1; tentatively, D is TRBD2 (5 bases). Trimming cost V 5 bases and J 9 bases, with 20 bases left between them. This CDR3 is built from 15 residues. Per the germline V gene, CDR1 is ENHRY and CDR2 is SYGVKD.

This clonotype has ten or more counts. This chain joins TRBV20-1 and TRBJ1-4; D call uncertain. The V end lost 0 bases, the J end lost 8 bases, and 19 bases lay between the germline ends. This CDR3 comprises 16 residues. The germline gives CDR1 DFQATT, CDR2 SNEGSKA (reference sequence). CDR3 DNA sequence: TGCAGTGCTAGAGATCCCATCGGCGGTAGAGGGGAAAAACTGTTTTTT. Amino acid sequence: CSARDPIGGRGEKLFF.

In this sample, this clonotype turned up many times. The chain joins TRBV5-1 to TRBJ1-6; D may be TRBD1 (6 bases). In germline, CDR1 is SGHRS, CDR2 YFSETQ. The V gene lost 1 base and the J gene lost 0 bases, with 11 bases spanning the gap. The CDR3 is 17 residues long. This CDR3 is CASSLNRVSSYNSPLHF. The CDR3 region has the DNA TGCGCCAGCAGCTTGAACAGGGTGAGCTCCTATAATTCACCCCTCCACTTT. Full variable domain (outside the CDR3, taken from reference TRBV5-1 and TRBJ1-6): KAGVTQTPRYLIKTRGQQVTLSCSPISGHRSVSWYQQTPGQGLQFLFEYFSETQRNKGNFPGRFSGRQFSNSRSEMNVSTLELGDSALYLCASSLNRVSSYNSPLHFGNGTRLTVT.

This clonotype was counted only a few times. The chain employs TRBV2 and TRBJ2-3, with D possibly TRBD2 on 7 matching bases. This CDR3 region has 14 residues. Germline V gene data show CDR1 as SNHLY and CDR2 as FYNNEI. Deletions cut 7 bases from V and 4 bases from J, with 15 bases between. The CDR3 spells CASKEGGAADTQYF. CDR3 in DNA: TGTGCCAGCAAAGAAGGGGGGGCGGCAGATACGCAGTATTTT.

The chain carries TRBV6-2 or TRBV6-3 and TRBJ2-5; 8 positions agree with TRBD1. V lost 6 bases and J lost 2; bases outside the gene matches: 5. Germline V CDR1 and CDR2: MNHEY, SVGEGT. CDR3 size: 14 residues. DNA for the CDR3: TGTGCCAGCAGACCCTGGACAGGGCAAGAGACCCAGTACTTC. This encodes CASRPWTGQETQYF.

Many counts were recorded for this clonotype. The chain is built from TRBV7-2 and TRBJ2-2, with D unresolved. The germline V gene has CDR1 SGHTA and CDR2 FQGNSA. V lost 1 base, J lost 5 bases, and 5 bases lay in between. The CDR3 contains 13 residues. The CDR3 sequence is CASSLDATGELFF. CDR3 DNA: TGTGCCAGCAGCTTAGACGCGACCGGGGAGCTGTTTTTT.

This clonotype was seen more than once but under ten times. The gene calls are TRBV27 and TRBJ2-7; TRBD2 is a possible D gene (6 bases). The V gene lost 2 bases and the J gene lost 4 bases, with 12 bases spanning the gap. Per germline, CDR1 MNHEY and CDR2 SMNVEV (reference sequence). This CDR3 contains 14 residues. CDR3 DNA sequence: TGTGCCAGCAGTTTAGTCCCGGGGGTGTACGAGCAGTACTTC. It translates to CASSLVPGVYEQYF.